A single sample gave rise to the 4 T cell receptor beta chains below, sequenced in a study of blood T cell repertoires in COVID-19. Libraries were prepared by immunoSEQ multiplex PCR; TCRdb keeps only in-frame clonotypes and omits some of them. The repertoire consists of more than 300,000 clones, with over 90% occurring once and the leading ten covering 3.5% to 5%. The specimen sequenced was PBMCs or T cells enriched from blood (not recorded which). The receptor set was obtained from a woman aged 30 to 39 who had been exposed to COVID-19.

The chain links TRBV12-3 or TRBV12-4 to TRBJ1-1; 7 bases are a match to TRBD1. This CDR3 has 13 amino acids. V lost 4 bases and J lost 3; bases outside the gene matches: 2. The CDR3 DNA sequence: TGTGCCAGCAGTTCACAGGGGCACACTGAAGCTTTCTTT. Translation: CASSSQGHTEAFF.

A single count supports this clone. The chain carries TRBV9 and TRBJ1-2; TRBD1 is a possible D gene (5 bases). From germline, CDR1 is SGDLS and CDR2 YYNGEE. The CDR3 sequence is 17 residues long. The V end was cut by 3 bases, the J end by 0 bases, with 18 bases between. The CDR3 here is CASSAGLTDPTNYGYTF. The CDR3 DNA sequence: TGTGCCAGCAGCGCGGGACTCACTGACCCTACTAACTATGGCTACACCTTC.

V usage is TRBV24-1 and J usage is TRBJ2-1, with 8 nucleotides matching TRBD2. V was clipped by 4 bases and J by 4 bases; unmatched bases: 2. Germline values: CDR1 KGHDR, CDR2 SFDVKD. CDR3 length equals 14 residues. CDR3 sequence reads: CATSERGAYNEQFF. CDR3 nucleotides: TGTGCCACCAGTGAGCGGGGGGCTTACAATGAGCAGTTCTTC.

About this clone: The same CDR3 is also encoded by other DNA sequences in this sample. The CDR3 DNA is TGCGCCAGCAGCTGGACAGGGGTGGACACTGAAGCTTTCTTT. Protein product: CASSWTGVDTEAFF. This chain connects TRBV5-1 to TRBJ1-1, with 9 bases matching TRBD1. The CDR3 is 14 residues long. Germline CDR1 is SGHRS and CDR2 is YFSETQ. Trimming at V came to 3 bases and at J to 3 bases, leaving 3 bases not matched to a gene.